These 8 T cell receptor beta chains came from one sample sequenced in a study of breast tumors, draining lymph nodes, adjacent tissues. The lymph nodes were axillary draining lymph nodes from breast cancer patients. TCRdb re-called the multiplex PCR reads through MiXCR, storing one row per CDR3 protein. This sample carries approximately 130,000 distinct CDR3 sequences, about 20% of them seen once, and the ten largest clones take around 2.2%. Input material: axillary lymph node tissue. These receptors all come from a female donor with breast cancer. Some clones in this sample may be carry-over from other donors' samples.

This clonotype occurred many times. The chain combines TRBV15 with TRBJ2-1; D call uncertain. Germline loops: CDR1 LNHNV, CDR2 YYDKDF (reference sequence). CDR3 size: 14 residues. Trimming cost V 1 base and J 7 bases, with 11 bases left between them. CDR3 sequence reads: CATSRGGFDNEQFF. DNA for the CDR3: TGTGCCACCAGCAGAGGGGGTTTCGATAATGAGCAGTTCTTC.

Note on this clonotype: A much larger clone differs by one base, so this may be a read error. The missing conserved phenylalanine or tryptophan at the end of this CDR3 makes a read error likely. The V and J genes are TRBV6-6 and TRBJ2-1, with no clear D. CDR3 size: 13 residues. Trimming left V 8 bases short and J 4 bases short, with 12 bases between. The germline V gene has CDR1 MNHNY and CDR2 SVGAGI (reference sequence). The CDR3 region is CASSTQTYNEQFS. CDR3 coding DNA: TGTGCCAGCTCGACCCAAACATACAATGAGCAGTTCTCC.

This clonotype has at least ten counts. The DNA for the CDR3 is TGCAGTGCTAGAGTTAGCGGGACTTATGAGCAGTTCTTC. Its translation is CSARVSGTYEQFF. This chain joins TRBV20-1 and TRBJ2-1, with TRBD2 identical over 8 bases. The J segment lost 8 bases and the V segment lost 1 base, leaving 4 bases of the junction unmatched. Germline-derived CDR1 and CDR2 are DFQATT and SNEGSKA (reference sequence). CDR3 length: 13 residues.

The chain has TRBV20-1 and TRBJ2-4, with D possibly being TRBD2 (7 bases). Trimming removed 2 bases at V and 5 bases at J, with 16 bases between. CDR3 length: 15 amino acids. CDR1 is DFQATT, CDR2 SNEGSKA, per germline (reference sequence). This CDR3 is CSARSGGGSENIQYF. CDR3 DNA sequence: TGCAGTGCTAGATCGGGGGGCGGTTCCGAAAACATTCAGTACTTC.

This clonotype was seen at least ten times. This chain joins TRBV2 and TRBJ1-2; D is unclear. This CDR3 comprises 13 residues. The V gene's germline CDR1 is SNHLY and CDR2 FYNNEI. Trimming removed 7 bases from V and 4 bases from J, with 13 bases in between. The CDR3 sequence: CASIGVYAYGYTF. DNA for the CDR3: TGTGCCAGCATTGGGGTTTATGCCTATGGCTACACCTTC.

The J gene is TRBJ2-3, the V gene TRBV5-4; D gene uncertain. The CDR3 is 11 residues long. The ends were cut back, 2 bases at V and 9 bases at J, with 7 bases in the middle. Looked up from germline, CDR1 is SGHNT and CDR2 is YYREEE (reference sequence). CDR3 bases: TGTGCCAGCAGCTTTAAGGGAACGCAGTATTTT. This translates into CASSFKGTQYF.

This clonotype came up many times. This chain joins TRBV2 and TRBJ2-3; 9 bases are shared with TRBD2. The V and J ends lost 2 bases and 0 bases, in that order; junction bases with no gene match: 3. Germline V gene data show CDR1 as SNHLY and CDR2 as FYNNEI. CDR3 size: 16 residues. The CDR3 spells CASSETLAGSTDTQYF. The CDR3 nucleotides read TGTGCCAGCAGTGAAACACTAGCGGGCAGCACAGATACGCAGTATTTT.

This clonotype showed up many times. The gene calls are TRBV7-9 and TRBJ1-2; perhaps TRBD1 as D (6 bases). CDR1 and CDR2 from the germline V gene are SEHNR and FQNEAQ (reference sequence). Deletions cut 1 base from V and 6 bases from J, with 9 bases between. There are 13 residues in the CDR3. CDR3 loop: CASSLGQVDGYTF. The CDR3 bases are TGTGCCAGCAGCTTAGGACAGGTGGATGGCTACACCTTC.